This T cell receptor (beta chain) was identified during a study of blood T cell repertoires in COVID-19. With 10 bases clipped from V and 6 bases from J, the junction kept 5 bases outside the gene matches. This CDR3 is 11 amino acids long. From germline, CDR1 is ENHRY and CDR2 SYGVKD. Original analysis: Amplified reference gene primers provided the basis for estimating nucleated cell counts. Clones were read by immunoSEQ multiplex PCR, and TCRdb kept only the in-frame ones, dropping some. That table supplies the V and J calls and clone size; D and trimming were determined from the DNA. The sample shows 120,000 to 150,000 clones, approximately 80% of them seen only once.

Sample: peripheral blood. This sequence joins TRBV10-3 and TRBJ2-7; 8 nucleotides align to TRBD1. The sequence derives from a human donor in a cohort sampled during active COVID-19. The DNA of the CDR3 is TGTGCCACCGCGACAGGGGCCGAGCAGTACTTC. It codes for CATATGAEQYF.